The rows below give T cell receptor beta chains drawn from one sample of a study of STAT3 mutations in large granular lymphocyte leukemia. The data were produced by immunoSEQ multiplex PCR, yet TCRdb's version contains in-frame clones alone and is incomplete. Counted here are fewer than 20,000 clones, roughly 81% occurring once; the ten biggest clones make up around 9.4%. Sequenced sample: peripheral blood mononuclear cells. These receptors came from a man over 45 with T-cell large granular lymphocyte leukemia. Some clones in this sample may be carry-over from other donors' samples. CDR3s include the opening cysteine and the closing phenylalanine or tryptophan. D genes are given only for firm matches. Where a row states a size, it is once, few, many or the class of an expanded clone; other rows omit it.

TGCAGTGCTAGAGATCGAATGGGCTACACCTTC CSARDRMGYTF TRBJ1-2 . TRBV20-1 .
TGTGCCACCAAGGCGGACAGGGGGCTTAGCGGGGAGCTGTTTTTT CATKADRGLSGELFF TRBJ2-2 TRBD1 TRBV15 .
TGTGCCAGCAGTTTAGCCGGCAGCTCCTACGAGCAGTACTTC CASSLAGSSYEQYF TRBJ2-7 . TRBV27 .
TGTGCCAGCAGTCGGGGGCGCGACTCACAGCCCCAGCATTTT CASSRGRDSQPQHF TRBJ1-5 . TRBV6-5 once
TGCAGCGCTGGGGGGTGGAGGGGTCCCGGCTACGAGCAGTACTTC CSAGGWRGPGYEQYF TRBJ2-7 . TRBV29-1 .
TGTGCCAGCAGTGCTAGGACTAGCGGGGGGACGGATACGCAGTATTTT CASSARTSGGTDTQYF TRBJ2-3 TRBD2 TRBV2 .
TGCAGCGTAAGGACCGGGGCTGACACTGAAGCTTTCTTT CSVRTGADTEAFF TRBJ1-1 . TRBV29-1 .
TGCGCCAGCACCCCAACGGCAGGGGGCTCTGGCGGGGAGCTGTTTTTT CASTPTAGGSGGELFF TRBJ2-2 TRBD1 TRBV4-1 .
TGCAGTTCCGGGACTCACAATGAGCAGTTCTTC CSSGTHNEQFF TRBJ2-1 . TRBV20-1 .
TGTGCCAGCAGCTTAATCTCTGGGGCCAACGTCCTGACTTTC CASSLISGANVLTF TRBJ2-6 . TRBV5-6 .
TGTGCCAGCAGCTTAGTTAGTAGCGGGAGTCGTGGTGAGCAGTTCTTC CASSLVSSGSRGEQFF TRBJ2-1 TRBD2 TRBV7-8 .
TGTGCCAGCAGTTCCTCCTACCGGGGACAGGGGGTTACCTACGAGCAGTACTTC CASSSSYRGQGVTYEQYF TRBJ2-7 TRBD1 TRBV28 .
TGCGCCAGCAGCTTGGGGGACAGGGATAAGGAGACCCAGTACTTC CASSLGDRDKETQYF TRBJ2-5 TRBD1 TRBV5-1 .
TGTGCCGGGGAGCCGAACACTGAAGCTTTCTTT CAGEPNTEAFF TRBJ1-1 . TRBV30 .
TGTGCCAGCAGTTACCACAGGGGCGCCACTGAAGCTTTCTTT CASSYHRGATEAFF TRBJ1-1 TRBD1 TRBV5-4 .
TGTGCCAGCAGCGTAGGGGGGGTGAATGATCAGCCCCAGCATTTT CASSVGGVNDQPQHF TRBJ1-5 . TRBV9 once
TGTGCCAGCAGCCCACGCTTCCGGGACAGGGGAGCTCAAAGCACAGATACGCAGTATTTT CASSPRFRDRGAQSTDTQYF TRBJ2-3 TRBD1 TRBV5-4 once
TGTGCCAGCAGCTTGGGACAGCCTTTGAACGAGCAGTACTTC CASSLGQPLNEQYF TRBJ2-7 TRBD1 TRBV11-1 .
TGTGCCAGCAGCCGACAGGGCTCATCCTACGAGCAGTACTTC CASSRQGSSYEQYF TRBJ2-7 TRBD1 TRBV5-6 few
TGTGCCAGCAGCCCTTATTGGAAGGGCAATGAGCAGTTCTTC CASSPYWKGNEQFF TRBJ2-1 . TRBV7-2 .
TGTGCCAGCAGCAAAGGGGGGAGTGGGTCGGGAAACACCATATATTTT CASSKGGSGSGNTIYF TRBJ1-3 . TRBV9 .
TGTGCCAGCAGGGCGGAAAGGGGAAACTATGGCTACACCTTC CASRAERGNYGYTF TRBJ1-2 . TRBV2 few
TGTGCCAGTAGTCGGGCAGAGCCAGGAGACACTGAAGCTTTCTTT CASSRAEPGDTEAFF TRBJ1-1 . TRBV19 .
TGTGCCAGTAGTATTGGGTACGAGCAGTACTTC CASSIGYEQYF TRBJ2-7 . TRBV19 .
TGTGCCAGCAGTTCAGGGAGTGATTCACCCCTCCACTTT CASSSGSDSPLHF TRBJ1-6 . TRBV6-5 .
TGTGCCATCATGTACACCCCCAAAGGGGGCTACACCTTC CAIMYTPKGGYTF TRBJ1-2 . TRBV10-3 .
TGCGCCAGCAGCTTGAATACAGCCAACACTGAAGCTTTCTTT CASSLNTANTEAFF TRBJ1-1 . TRBV5-1 .
TGCAGTGCTAGGGGGTCCTACGAGCAGTACTTC CSARGSYEQYF TRBJ2-7 . TRBV20-1 .
TGTGCTAGTGGTTTGGCCCAGGGGGCTGGAGTATACGAGCAGTACTTC CASGLAQGAGVYEQYF TRBJ2-7 TRBD1 TRBV12-5 .
TGCGCCAGCAGCGTAGGAGGGGGGGGCATAAGGACTAGCGGGAGTTACGAGCAGTACTTC CASSVGGGGIRTSGSYEQYF TRBJ2-7 TRBD2 TRBV5-1 .
TGTGCCAGTAGTATGAGGACAGGGGATTCACCCCTCCACTTT CASSMRTGDSPLHF TRBJ1-6 TRBD1 TRBV19 .
TGTGCCAGCAGTCCAGTGGTAGGGGGGGAGACCCAGTACTTC CASSPVVGGETQYF TRBJ2-5 . TRBV7-2 .
TGTGCCAGCAGCCGACGGGACAGGGGGCGAGGAACCGGGGAGCTGTTTTTT CASSRRDRGRGTGELFF TRBJ2-2 TRBD1 TRBV7-7 .
TGTGCCAGCAGCCAAGAAAGGGTTCACTCGGGAAACACCATATATTTT CASSQERVHSGNTIYF TRBJ1-3 . TRBV4-2 .
TGCGCCAGCAGCCAAGGGCTCCTACGAATAGCCAAAAACATTCAGTACTTC CASSQGLLRIAKNIQYF TRBJ2-4 . TRBV4-1 .
TGTGCCAGCTCACCTCTAGGGGCGCCGCACGAGGGGTACTTC CASSPLGAPHEGYF TRBJ2-7 . TRBV18 .
TGTGCCGACGCGTGGAAGGGGGCCCACGAAAAACTGTTTTTT CADAWKGAHEKLFF TRBJ1-4 TRBD1 TRBV9 .
TGCAGCGCCTCCCAGGAGGGGCAGCCCCAGCATTTT CSASQEGQPQHF TRBJ1-5 . TRBV29-1 .
TGTGCCAGCAGCTTACGTGGGGTGAGGAAAGAGACCCAGTACTTC CASSLRGVRKETQYF TRBJ2-5 . TRBV7-2 .
TGTGCCAGCAGTAGCTACTATGGCTACACCTTC CASSSYYGYTF TRBJ1-2 . TRBV5-5 .
TGTGCCATCCCCCCCACAGGACCCAATTCACCCCTCCACTTT CAIPPTGPNSPLHF TRBJ1-6 . TRBV7-9 .